This T cell receptor (beta chain) was observed in a study of control samples from healthy donors and cancer patients. The V end was cut by 1 base, the J end by 4 bases, with 13 bases between. The germline gives CDR1 SNHLY, CDR2 FYNNEI. CDR3 size: 15 residues. Profiling relied on immunoSEQ multiplex PCR, and the TCRdb table lists in-frame clones only, not all of them. The sample's table shows fewer than 250,000 clones. This TCR derives from a woman under 40 in good health. The sequenced material came from blood. V and J are TRBV2 and TRBJ1-2; D is unresolved. The CDR3 coding sequence is TGTGCCAGCAGTGAAGGGGGAAGATCGCGCTATGGCTACACCTTC. Its translation: CASSEGGRSRYGYTF.